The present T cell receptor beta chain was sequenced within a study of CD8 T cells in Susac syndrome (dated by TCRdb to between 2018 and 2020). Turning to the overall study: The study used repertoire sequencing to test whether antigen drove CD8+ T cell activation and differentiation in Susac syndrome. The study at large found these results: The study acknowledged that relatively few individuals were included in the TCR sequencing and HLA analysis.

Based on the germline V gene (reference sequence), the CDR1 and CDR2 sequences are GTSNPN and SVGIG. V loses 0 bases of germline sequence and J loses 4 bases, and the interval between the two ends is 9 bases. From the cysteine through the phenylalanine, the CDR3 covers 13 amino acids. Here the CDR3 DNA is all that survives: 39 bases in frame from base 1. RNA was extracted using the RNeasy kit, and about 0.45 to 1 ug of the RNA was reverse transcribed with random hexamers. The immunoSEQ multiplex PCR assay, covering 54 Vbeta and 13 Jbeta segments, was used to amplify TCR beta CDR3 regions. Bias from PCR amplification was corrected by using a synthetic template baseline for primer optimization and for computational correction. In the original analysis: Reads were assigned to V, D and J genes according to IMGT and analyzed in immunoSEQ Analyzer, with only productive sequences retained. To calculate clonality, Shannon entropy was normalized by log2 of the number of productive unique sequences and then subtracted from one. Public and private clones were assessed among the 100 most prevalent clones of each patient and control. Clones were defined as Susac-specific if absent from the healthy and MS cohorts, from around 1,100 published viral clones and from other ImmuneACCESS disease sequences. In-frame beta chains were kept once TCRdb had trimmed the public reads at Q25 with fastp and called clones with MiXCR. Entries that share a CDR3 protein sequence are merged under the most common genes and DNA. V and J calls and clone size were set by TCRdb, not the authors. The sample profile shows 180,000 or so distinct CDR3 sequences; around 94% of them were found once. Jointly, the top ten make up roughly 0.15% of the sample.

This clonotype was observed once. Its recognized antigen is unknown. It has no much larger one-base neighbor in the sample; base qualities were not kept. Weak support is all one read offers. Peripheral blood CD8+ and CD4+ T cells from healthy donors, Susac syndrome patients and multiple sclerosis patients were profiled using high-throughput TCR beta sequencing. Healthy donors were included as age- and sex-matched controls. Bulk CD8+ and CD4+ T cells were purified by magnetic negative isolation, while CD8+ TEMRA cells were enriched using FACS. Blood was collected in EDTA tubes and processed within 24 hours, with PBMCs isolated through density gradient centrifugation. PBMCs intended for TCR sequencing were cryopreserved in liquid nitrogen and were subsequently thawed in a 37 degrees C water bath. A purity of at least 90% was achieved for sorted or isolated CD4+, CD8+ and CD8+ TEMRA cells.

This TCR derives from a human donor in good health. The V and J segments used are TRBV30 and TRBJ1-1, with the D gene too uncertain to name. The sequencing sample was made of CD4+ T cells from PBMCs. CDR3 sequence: CAWSVIVTTEAFF. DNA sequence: TGTGCCTGGAGTGTAATTGTCACCACTGAAGCTTTCTTT.